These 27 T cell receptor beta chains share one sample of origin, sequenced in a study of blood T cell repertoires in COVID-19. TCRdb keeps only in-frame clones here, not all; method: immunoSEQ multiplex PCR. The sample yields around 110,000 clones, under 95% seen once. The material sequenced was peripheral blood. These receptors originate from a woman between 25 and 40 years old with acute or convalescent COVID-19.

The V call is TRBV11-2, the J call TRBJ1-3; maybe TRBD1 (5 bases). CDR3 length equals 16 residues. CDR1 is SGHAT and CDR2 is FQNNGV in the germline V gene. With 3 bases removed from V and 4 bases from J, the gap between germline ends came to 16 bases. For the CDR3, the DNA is TGTGCCAGCAGCTTGGTAACGGGGGAGCGCGGAAACACCATATATTTT. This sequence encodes CASSLVTGERGNTIYF.

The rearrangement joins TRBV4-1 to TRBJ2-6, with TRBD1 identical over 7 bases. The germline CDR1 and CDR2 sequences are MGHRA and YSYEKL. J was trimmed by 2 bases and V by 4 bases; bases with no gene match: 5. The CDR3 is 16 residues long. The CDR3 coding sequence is TGCGCCAGCAGCCCTAGGACAGGACCTGGGGCCAACGTCCTGACTTTC. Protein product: CASSPRTGPGANVLTF.

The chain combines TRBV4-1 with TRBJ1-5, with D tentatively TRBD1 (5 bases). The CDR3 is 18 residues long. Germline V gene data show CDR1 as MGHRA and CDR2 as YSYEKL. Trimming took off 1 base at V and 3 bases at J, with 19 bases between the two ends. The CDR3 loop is CASSQGPLEGNTNQPQHF. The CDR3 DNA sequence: TGCGCCAGCAGCCAAGGGCCTTTGGAGGGGAATACCAATCAGCCCCAGCATTTT.

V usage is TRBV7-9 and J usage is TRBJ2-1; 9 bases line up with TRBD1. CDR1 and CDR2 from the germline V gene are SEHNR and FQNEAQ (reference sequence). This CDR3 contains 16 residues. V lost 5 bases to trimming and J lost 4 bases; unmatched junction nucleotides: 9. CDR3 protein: CASSLETGGWYNEQFF. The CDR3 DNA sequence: TGTGCCAGCAGCCTTGAAACAGGGGGCTGGTACAATGAGCAGTTCTTC.

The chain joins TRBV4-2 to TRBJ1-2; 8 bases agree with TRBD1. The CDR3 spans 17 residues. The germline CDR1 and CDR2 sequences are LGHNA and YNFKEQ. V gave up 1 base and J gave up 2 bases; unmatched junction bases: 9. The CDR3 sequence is CASSQGVAGGANYGYTF. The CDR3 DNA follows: TGTGCCAGCAGCCAAGGGGTCGCAGGGGGCGCGAACTATGGCTACACCTTC.

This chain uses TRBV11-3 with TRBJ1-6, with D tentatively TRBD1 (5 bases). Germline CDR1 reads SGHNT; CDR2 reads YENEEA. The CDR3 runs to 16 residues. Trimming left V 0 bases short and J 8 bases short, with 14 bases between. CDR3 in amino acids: CASSLEDSSGYSPLHF. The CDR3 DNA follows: TGTGCCAGCAGCTTAGAAGACAGTAGTGGTTATTCACCCCTCCACTTT.

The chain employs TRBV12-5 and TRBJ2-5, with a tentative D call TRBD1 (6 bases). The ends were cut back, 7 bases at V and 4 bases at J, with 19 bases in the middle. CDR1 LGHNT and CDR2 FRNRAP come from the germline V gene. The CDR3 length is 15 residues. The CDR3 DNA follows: TGTGCTAGTGTCGCTTCAGGGACAAGCTTAGAGACCCAGTACTTC. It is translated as CASVASGTSLETQYF.

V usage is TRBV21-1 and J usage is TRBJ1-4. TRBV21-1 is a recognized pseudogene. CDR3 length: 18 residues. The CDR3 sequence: CASSKVGKPKVTNEKLFF. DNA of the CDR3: TGTGCCAGCAGCAAAGTCGGGAAGCCCAAGGTCACTAATGAAAAACTGTTTTTT.

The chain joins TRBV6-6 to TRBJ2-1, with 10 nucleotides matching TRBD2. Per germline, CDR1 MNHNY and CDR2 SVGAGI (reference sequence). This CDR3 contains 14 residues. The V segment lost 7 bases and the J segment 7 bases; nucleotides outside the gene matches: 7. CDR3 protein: CASTIGLAENEQFF. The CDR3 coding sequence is TGTGCCAGCACCATAGGACTAGCGGAAAATGAGCAGTTCTTC.

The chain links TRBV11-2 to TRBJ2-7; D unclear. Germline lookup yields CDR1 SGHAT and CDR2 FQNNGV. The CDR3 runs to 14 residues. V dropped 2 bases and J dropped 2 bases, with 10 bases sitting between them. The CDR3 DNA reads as TGTGCCAGCAGCTTATCTACCGAAGCCTACGAGCAGTACTTC. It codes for CASSLSTEAYEQYF. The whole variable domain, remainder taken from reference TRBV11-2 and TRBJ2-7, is EAGVAQSPRYKIIEKRQSVAFWCNPISGHATLYWYQQILGQGPKLLIQFQNNGVVDDSQLPKDRFSAERLKGVDSTLKIQPAKLEDSAVYLCASSLSTEAYEQYFGPGTRLTVT.

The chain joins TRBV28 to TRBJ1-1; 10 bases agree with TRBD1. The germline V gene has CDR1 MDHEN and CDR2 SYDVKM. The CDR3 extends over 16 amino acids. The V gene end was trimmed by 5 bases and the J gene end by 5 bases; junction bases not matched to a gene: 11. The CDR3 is CASSERQGAGWTEAFF. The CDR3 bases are TGTGCCAGCAGTGAGAGACAGGGGGCTGGTTGGACTGAAGCTTTCTTT.

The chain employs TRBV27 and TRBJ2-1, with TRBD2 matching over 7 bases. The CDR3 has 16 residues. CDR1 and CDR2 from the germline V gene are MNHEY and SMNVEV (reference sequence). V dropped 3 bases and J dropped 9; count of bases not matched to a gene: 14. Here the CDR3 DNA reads TGTGCCAGCAGTTTCTTTCGGGGGACTACCCCTCCTGAGCAGTTCTTC. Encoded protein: CASSFFRGTTPPEQFF.

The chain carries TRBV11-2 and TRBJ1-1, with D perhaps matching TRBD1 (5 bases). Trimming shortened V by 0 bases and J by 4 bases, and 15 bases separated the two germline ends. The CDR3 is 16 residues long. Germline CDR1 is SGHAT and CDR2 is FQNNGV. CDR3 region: CASSLDRGRVVTEAFF. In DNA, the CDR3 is TGTGCCAGCAGCTTAGATCGAGGCAGGGTAGTCACTGAAGCTTTCTTT.

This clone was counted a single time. The DNA for the CDR3 is TGCGCCAGCGAGGGTGACTCCTACAATGAGCAGTTCTTC. It specifies CASEGDSYNEQFF. The genes are TRBV5-1 and TRBJ2-1; D may be TRBD2 (5 bases). The germline V gene encodes CDR1 SGHRS and CDR2 YFSETQ. The CDR3 has 13 amino acids. V lost 7 bases, J lost 0 bases, and 8 bases lay in between.

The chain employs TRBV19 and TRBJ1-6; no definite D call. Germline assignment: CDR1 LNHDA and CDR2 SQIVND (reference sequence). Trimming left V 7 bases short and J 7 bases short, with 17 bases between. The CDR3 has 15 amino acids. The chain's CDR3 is CASIDSGGINSPLHF. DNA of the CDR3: TGTGCCAGTATTGATTCCGGAGGGATCAATTCACCCCTCCACTTT. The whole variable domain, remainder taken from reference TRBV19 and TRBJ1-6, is DGGITQSPKYLFRKEGQNVTLSCEQNLNHDAMYWYRQDPGQGLRLIYYSQIVNDFQKGDIAEGYSVSREKKESFPLTVTSAQKNPTAFYLCASIDSGGINSPLHFGNGTRLTVT.

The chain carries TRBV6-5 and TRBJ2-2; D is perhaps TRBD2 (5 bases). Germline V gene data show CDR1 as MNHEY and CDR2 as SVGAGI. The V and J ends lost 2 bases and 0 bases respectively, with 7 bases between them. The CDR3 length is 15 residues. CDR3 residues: CASSYGLTNTGELFF. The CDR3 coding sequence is TGTGCCAGCAGTTACGGACTGACGAACACCGGGGAGCTGTTTTTT.

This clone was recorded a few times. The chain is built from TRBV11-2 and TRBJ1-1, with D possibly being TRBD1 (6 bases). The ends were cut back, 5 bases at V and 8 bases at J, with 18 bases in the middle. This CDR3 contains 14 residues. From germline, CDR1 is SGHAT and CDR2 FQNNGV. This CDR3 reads CASSQEGSGTEAFF. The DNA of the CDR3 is TGTGCCAGCAGCCAAGAGGGATCCGGGACAGAAGCTTTCTTT.

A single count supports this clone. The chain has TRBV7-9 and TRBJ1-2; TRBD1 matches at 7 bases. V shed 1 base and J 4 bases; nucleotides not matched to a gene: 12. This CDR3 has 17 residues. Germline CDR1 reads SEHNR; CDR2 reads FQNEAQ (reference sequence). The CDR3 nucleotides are TGTGCCAGCAGCTTAGGGTCCCCAACAGGGGACATCTATGGCTACACCTTC. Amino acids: CASSLGSPTGDIYGYTF.

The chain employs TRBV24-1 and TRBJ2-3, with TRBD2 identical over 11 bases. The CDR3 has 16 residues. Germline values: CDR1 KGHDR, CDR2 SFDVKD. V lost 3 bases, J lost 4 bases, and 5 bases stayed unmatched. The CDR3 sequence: CATSDPIAGGSDTQYF. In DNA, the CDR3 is TGTGCCACCAGTGATCCGATAGCGGGAGGGTCAGATACGCAGTATTTT.

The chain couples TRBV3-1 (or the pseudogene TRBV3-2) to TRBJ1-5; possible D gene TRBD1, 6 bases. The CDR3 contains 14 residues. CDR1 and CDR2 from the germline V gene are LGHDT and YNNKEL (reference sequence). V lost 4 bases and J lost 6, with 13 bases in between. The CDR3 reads CASSRAGAGQPQHF. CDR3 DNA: TGTGCCAGCAGCCGAGCGGGGGCTGGTCAGCCCCAGCATTTT.

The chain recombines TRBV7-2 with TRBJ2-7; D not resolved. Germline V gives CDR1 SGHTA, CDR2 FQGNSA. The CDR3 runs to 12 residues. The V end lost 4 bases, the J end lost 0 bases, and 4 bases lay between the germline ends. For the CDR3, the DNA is TGTGCCAGCAGCTCAATCTCCTACGAGCAGTACTTC. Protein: CASSSISYEQYF.

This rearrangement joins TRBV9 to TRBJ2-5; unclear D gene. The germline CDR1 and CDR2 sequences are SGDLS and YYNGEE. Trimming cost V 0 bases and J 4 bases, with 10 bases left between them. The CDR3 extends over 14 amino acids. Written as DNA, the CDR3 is TGTGCCAGCAGCGTAGATCTAGGCGGAGAGACCCAGTACTTC. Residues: CASSVDLGGETQYF.

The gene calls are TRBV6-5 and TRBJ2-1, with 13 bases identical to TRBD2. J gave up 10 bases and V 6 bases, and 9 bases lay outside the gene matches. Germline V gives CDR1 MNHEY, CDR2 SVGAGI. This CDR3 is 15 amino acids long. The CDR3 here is CASSKLAGGREEQFF. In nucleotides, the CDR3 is TGTGCCAGCAGCAAACTAGCGGGGGGGCGGGAAGAGCAGTTCTTC.

The CDR3 DNA reads TGTGCCAGCAGCTCAACGGTGACTAGCACAGATACGCAGTATTTT. Translated: CASSSTVTSTDTQYF. V and J are TRBV5-4 and TRBJ2-3; D unclear. Trimming stripped 3 bases from V and 0 bases from J, with 11 bases between. This CDR3 is built from 15 residues. Germline lookup yields CDR1 SGHNT and CDR2 YYREEE (reference sequence).

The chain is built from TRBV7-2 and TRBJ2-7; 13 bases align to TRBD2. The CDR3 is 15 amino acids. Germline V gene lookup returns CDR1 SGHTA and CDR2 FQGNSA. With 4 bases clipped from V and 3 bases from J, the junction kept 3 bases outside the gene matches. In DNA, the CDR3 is TGTGCCAGCAGCTCCGGGACTAGCGGGATCTACGAGCAGTACTTC. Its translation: CASSSGTSGIYEQYF.

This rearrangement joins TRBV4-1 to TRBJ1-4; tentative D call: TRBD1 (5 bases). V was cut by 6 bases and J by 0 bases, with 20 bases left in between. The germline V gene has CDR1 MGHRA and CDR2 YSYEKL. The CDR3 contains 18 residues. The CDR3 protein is CASRLRPLRVATNEKLFF. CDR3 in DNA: TGCGCCAGCAGACTGAGGCCACTCAGGGTCGCAACTAATGAAAAACTGTTTTTT.

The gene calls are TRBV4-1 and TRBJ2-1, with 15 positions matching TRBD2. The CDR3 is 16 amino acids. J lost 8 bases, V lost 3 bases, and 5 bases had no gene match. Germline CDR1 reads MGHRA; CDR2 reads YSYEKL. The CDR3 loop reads CASSHRTSGGVYEQFF. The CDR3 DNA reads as TGCGCCAGCAGCCACCGGACTAGCGGGGGGGTATATGAGCAGTTCTTC.